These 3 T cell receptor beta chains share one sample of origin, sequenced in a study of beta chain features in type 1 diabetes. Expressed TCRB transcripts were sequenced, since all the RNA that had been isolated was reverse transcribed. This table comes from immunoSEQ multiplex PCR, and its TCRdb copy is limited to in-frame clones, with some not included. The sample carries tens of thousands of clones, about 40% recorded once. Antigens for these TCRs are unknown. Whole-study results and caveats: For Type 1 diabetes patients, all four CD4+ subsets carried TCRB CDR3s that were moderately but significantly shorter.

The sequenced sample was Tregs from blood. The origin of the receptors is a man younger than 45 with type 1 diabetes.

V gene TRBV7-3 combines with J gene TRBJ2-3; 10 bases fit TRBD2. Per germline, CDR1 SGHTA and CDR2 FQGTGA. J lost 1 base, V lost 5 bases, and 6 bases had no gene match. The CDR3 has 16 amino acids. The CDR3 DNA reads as TGTGCCAGCAGCGCTGTCCTAGCGGGAGGCACAGATACGCAGTATTTT. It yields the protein CASSAVLAGGTDTQYF.

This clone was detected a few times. The CDR3: CASSLSNRQGGPTEAFF. CDR3 nucleotide sequence: TGTGCCAGCAGTTTATCGAATAGACAGGGTGGGCCGACTGAAGCTTTCTTT. The genes are TRBV27 and TRBJ1-1; 7 bases align to TRBD1. The trim removed 0 bases at V and 5 bases at J, leaving 12 bases unmatched. The CDR3 runs to 17 residues. Germline V lookup: CDR1 MNHEY, CDR2 SMNVEV (reference sequence).

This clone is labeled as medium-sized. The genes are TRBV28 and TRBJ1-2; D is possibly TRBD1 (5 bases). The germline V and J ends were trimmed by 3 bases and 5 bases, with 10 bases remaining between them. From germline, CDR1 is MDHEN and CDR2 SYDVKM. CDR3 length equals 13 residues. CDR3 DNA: TGTGCCAGCAGTTTGACAGAGCCTTATGGCTACACCTTC. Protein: CASSLTEPYGYTF.